The rows below give T cell receptor beta chains drawn from one sample of a study of sequential checkpoint blockade in melanoma. The repertoire was sequenced with immunoSEQ multiplex PCR; TCRdb's copy has only in-frame clones and lacks some. Of more than 4,000 clones listed, roughly 60% are singletons. The source material was CD8+ T cells sorted from blood (inferred from file names), sampled from a patient given nivolumab and ipilimumab in sequence. These receptors originate from a human donor with melanoma. Each CDR3 is given with its conserved first and last residue. D genes are given only for firm matches. Only part of the rows carry a size: once, few, many, or a class if the clone is expanded.

CASNGLAGIFTDTQYF TGTGCCTCAAATGGACTAGCGGGGATTTTCACAGATACGCAGTATTTT . TRBJ2-3 TRBV11-2 TRBD2
CAWSGGQGSTEAFF TGTGCCTGGAGTGGCGGACAGGGCTCCACTGAAGCTTTCTTT . TRBJ1-1 TRBV30 TRBD1
CASSSGTGAYNEQFF TGTGCCAGCAGCTCCGGGACAGGGGCCTACAATGAGCAGTTCTTC . TRBJ2-1 TRBV7-6 TRBD1
CASSRSTGVYGYTF TGTGCCAGCAGTCGATCAACAGGGGTCTATGGCTACACCTTC . TRBJ1-2 TRBV27 TRBD1
CASSESSNEQFF TGTGCCAGCAGCGAAAGTAGCAATGAGCAGTTCTTC . TRBJ2-1 TRBV6-1 .
CATSRDLADSYNSPLHF TGTGCCACCAGCAGAGATCTGGCCGACTCCTATAATTCACCCCTCCACTTT . TRBJ1-6 TRBV15 .
CASRGLGSSSYEQYF TGTGCCAGCAGGGGACTAGGCTCGAGCTCCTACGAGCAGTACTTC . TRBJ2-7 TRBV7-2 TRBD2
CASSSETGLVTDTQYF TGTGCCAGCAGTAGCGAAACAGGGTTGGTGACAGATACGCAGTATTTT . TRBJ2-3 TRBV28 .
CASSLAGGPSDTQYF TGTGCCAGCAGCTTAGCGGGAGGGCCATCAGATACGCAGTATTTT . TRBJ2-3 TRBV13 TRBD2
CASKWATPLANYGYTF TGTGCCAGCAAGTGGGCCACCCCGTTAGCTAACTATGGCTACACCTTC few TRBJ1-2 TRBV28 .
CASSPWDRETGELFF TGCGCCAGCAGCCCCTGGGACAGGGAAACCGGGGAGCTGTTTTTT . TRBJ2-2 TRBV5-1 TRBD1
CASSPPLGTNLSPYTQYF TGTGCCAGCAGCCCCCCCCTGGGGACTAACCTAAGCCCCTATACGCAGTATTTT . TRBJ2-3 TRBV11-2 TRBD2
CASSQFPGQEAFF TGTGCCAGCAGCCAATTTCCGGGACAGGAAGCTTTCTTT . TRBJ1-1 TRBV14 TRBD1
CASSWADGNVAYEQYF TGTGCCAGCAGCTGGGCCGACGGGAACGTCGCCTACGAGCAGTACTTC . TRBJ2-7 TRBV7-6 .
CASSLSPGTQQYF TGTGCCAGCAGTTTATCACCAGGCACCCAGCAGTACTTC . TRBJ2-7 TRBV27 .
CASSQDSGQDYGYTF TGCGCCAGCAGCCAAGATTCGGGACAGGACTATGGCTACACCTTC . TRBJ1-2 TRBV4-3 TRBD1
CASSLRQYEQYF TGTGCCAGCAGCTTGCGACAGTACGAGCAGTACTTC . TRBJ2-7 TRBV5-8 .
CASPDREPYEQYF TGTGCCAGCCCCGACAGAGAACCCTACGAGCAGTACTTC . TRBJ2-7 TRBV7-3 .
CASSFQVSSYEQYF TGTGCCAGCAGCTTCCAGGTTAGCTCCTACGAGCAGTACTTC medium-sized TRBJ2-7 TRBV5-6 .
CASSLRGYEQYF TGTGCCAGCAGCTTACGGGGCTACGAGCAGTACTTC . TRBJ2-7 TRBV5-4 .
CASSLHYSGSVLDREQFF TGTGCCAGCAGCCTTCACTATAGCGGGAGCGTTCTGGATCGAGAGCAGTTCTTC . TRBJ2-1 TRBV11-2 TRBD2
CAWTTSGAGDEQFF TGTGCCTGGACAACTAGCGGAGCAGGGGATGAGCAGTTCTTC . TRBJ2-1 TRBV30 TRBD2
CASSSRNTEAFF TGTGCCAGCAGTTCTAGGAACACTGAAGCTTTCTTT few TRBJ1-1 TRBV28 .
CASQTGMSNQPQHF TGTGCCAGCCAGACAGGGATGAGCAATCAGCCCCAGCATTTT . TRBJ1-5 TRBV2 TRBD1
CAINRQEHSYEQYF TGTGCCATCAACCGACAGGAGCATTCCTACGAGCAGTACTTC . TRBJ2-7 TRBV10-3 .
CAWSTGQGSQPQHF TGTGCCTGGAGTACGGGACAGGGGAGTCAGCCCCAGCATTTT . TRBJ1-5 TRBV30 TRBD1
CSVTAGMNTEAFF TGCAGCGTGACGGCGGGTATGAACACTGAAGCTTTCTTT . TRBJ1-1 TRBV29-1 .
CASSQEGQVGSDTQYF TGCGCCAGCAGCCAAGAGGGCCAGGTAGGATCAGATACGCAGTATTTT few TRBJ2-3 TRBV4-3 .
CASSPQSGQSSYNEQFF TGTGCCAGCAGTCCACAAAGCGGTCAGAGCTCCTACAATGAGCAGTTCTTC . TRBJ2-1 TRBV27 .
CASSFQTGLAGDNTGELFF TGTGCCAGCAGTTTCCAGACTGGACTAGCGGGAGATAACACCGGGGAGCTGTTTTTT . TRBJ2-2 TRBV28 TRBD2
CASSRQGHTYEQYF TGTGCCAGCAGCCGACAGGGGCACACCTACGAGCAGTACTTC few TRBJ2-7 TRBV27 TRBD1
CASSWDSSYEQYF TGTGCCAGCAGCTGGGACAGCTCCTACGAGCAGTACTTC few TRBJ2-7 TRBV27 TRBD1
CASSVGGGDEKLFF TGTGCCAGCAGCGTAGGAGGTGGCGATGAAAAACTGTTTTTT . TRBJ1-4 TRBV9 .
CASSLASGVGNTEAFF TGTGCCAGCAGCTTAGCGTCAGGGGTAGGGAACACTGAAGCTTTCTTT . TRBJ1-1 TRBV7-2 .
CASSIVPVADTQYF TGTGCCAGTAGTATAGTACCAGTTGCAGATACGCAGTATTTT few TRBJ2-3 TRBV19 .
CASRMGLESYNEQFF TGTGCCAGCAGGATGGGACTAGAAAGCTACAATGAGCAGTTCTTC . TRBJ2-1 TRBV28 TRBD2
CASSGGQGYNEQFF TGTGCCAGCAGCGGGGGACAGGGCTACAATGAGCAGTTCTTC . TRBJ2-1 TRBV9 TRBD1
CASSLGLGDLETQYF TGTGCCAGCAGTTTGGGACTAGGAGATTTAGAGACCCAGTACTTC medium-sized TRBJ2-5 TRBV28 TRBD2
CAWGEDENTEAFF TGTGCCTGGGGAGAAGACGAGAACACTGAAGCTTTCTTT . TRBJ1-1 TRBV30 .
CASSQASGLRITDTQYF TGCGCCAGCAGCCAAGCATCCGGTCTTCGTATTACAGATACGCAGTATTTT . TRBJ2-3 TRBV4-3 .
CASSVGGVEAKNIQYF TGTGCCAGCAGCGTGGGGGGGGTTGAGGCTAAAAACATTCAGTACTTC . TRBJ2-4 TRBV7-2 TRBD2
CASSFLAGSYNEQFF TGTGCCAGCAGTTTTCTAGCGGGCTCCTACAATGAGCAGTTCTTC once TRBJ2-1 TRBV28 TRBD2
CASSERFREDTQYF TGTGCCAGCAGTGAGCGTTTCAGGGAAGATACGCAGTATTTT few TRBJ2-3 TRBV2 .
CASSHWTSGDNEQFF TGTGCCAGCAGCCACTGGACTAGCGGAGACAATGAGCAGTTCTTC . TRBJ2-1 TRBV7-2 TRBD2